This T cell receptor (beta chain) was documented in a study of blood T cell repertoires in COVID-19. Study-wide background: Specimens from acute and convalescent COVID-19 originated in the United States, Italy and Spain.

Assay used: immunoSEQ multiplex PCR; TCRdb lists only in-frame clones, some missing. The profile covers 150,000 to 200,000 clones, with around nine tenths appearing a single time and approximately 3.5% taken by the ten largest. Trimming cost V 2 bases and J 4 bases; bases outside gene matches: 6. The CDR3 runs to 16 residues. Looked up from germline, CDR1 is SGHNT and CDR2 is YENEEA. The rearrangement uses TRBV11-3 and TRBJ2-2; 8 bases fit TRBD1. Sequences were obtained from peripheral blood. The clonotype comes from a man in his 70s with acute or convalescent COVID-19. DNA of the CDR3: TGTGCCAGCAGCTTACGGACAGGGATAGGCACCGGGGAGCTGTTTTTT. Translating gives CASSLRTGIGTGELFF.